This T cell receptor beta chain is drawn from a study of cytomegalovirus exposure and HLA in healthy donors. This clone was seen only a few times. Its antigen remains unidentified. PCR involved 60 Vbeta and 13 Jbeta primers. Generated by immunoSEQ multiplex PCR, the TCRdb table keeps only in-frame clones and is missing some. The sample includes about 190,000 clones, roughly 76% of them seen just once. V shed 2 bases and J 5 bases; nucleotides not matched to a gene: 5. The CDR3 extends over 14 amino acids. Germline values: CDR1 SEHNR, CDR2 FQNEAQ (reference sequence). It was healthy bone marrow donors who served as donors. Study-wide results and caveats: As a later analysis showed, a missense DCLRE1C variant was linked to trimming of TCR beta V- and J-genes.

This chain links TRBV7-9 with TRBJ2-5, with TRBD2 matching over 7 bases. Sequencing was performed on PBMCs. The clonotype originates from a woman in her 30s in good health and CMV-seropositive. CDR3 DNA sequence: TGTGCCAGCAGCTTACAAACTAGCGTGGAGACCCAGTACTTC. Translated, it gives CASSLQTSVETQYF.